This is a list of T cell receptor beta chains from one sample in a study of blood T cells in healthy people across ages. TCRdb itself ran the 5' RACE reads through MiXCR, one entry per CDR3 protein. The top ten clones hold around 4% of a sample with 1.5 million to 1.8 million distinct CDR3 sequences, 35% to 45% of them seen once. Sequenced: blood. The source is a woman between 18 and 29 years old in good health. The CDR3 runs from the conserved cysteine through the conserved F or W. A D gene is named only where the DNA matches it firmly. The size entry is marked missing in some rows and otherwise reads once, few, many or a size class.

D gene: TRBD1
V gene: TRBV28
J gene: TRBJ1-1
clone size: .
CDR3 DNA: TGTGCCATCAGAACAGGGGTTGGCACTGAAGCTTTCTTT
CDR3 protein: CAIRTGVGTEAFF

D gene: .
V gene: TRBV20-1
J gene: TRBJ2-4
clone size: .
CDR3 DNA: TGCAGTGCTAGCGGCGTACGTTTGGAGCAGTACTTC
CDR3 protein: CSASGVRLEQYF

D gene: .
V gene: TRBV12-5
J gene: TRBJ2-7
clone size: .
CDR3 DNA: TGTGCTAGTGGTTTGATCCCCTACAATGAGCAGTACTTC
CDR3 protein: CASGLIPYNEQYF

D gene: TRBD2
V gene: TRBV20-1
J gene: TRBJ2-5
clone size: .
CDR3 DNA: TGCAGTGCTAGGGATAGATCTGGCGGGGGGCTCGAGACCCAGTACTTC
CDR3 protein: CSARDRSGGGLETQYF

D gene: TRBD2
V gene: TRBV7-9
J gene: TRBJ2-2
clone size: .
CDR3 DNA: TGTGCCAGCAGCTCCCCGGGTAGCGGGAGCCAGAACACCGGGGAGCTGTTTTTT
CDR3 protein: CASSSPGSGSQNTGELFF

D gene: .
V gene: TRBV5-1
J gene: TRBJ2-3
clone size: .
CDR3 DNA: TGCGCCAGCAGCGATGCTACCACATCTGATACGCAGTATTTT
CDR3 protein: CASSDATTSDTQYF

D gene: TRBD1
V gene: TRBV7-2
J gene: TRBJ1-5
clone size: .
CDR3 DNA: TGTGCCAGCAGCTCCCATCCGGGACAGGGGGGGGCTAGCAATCAGCCCCAGCATTTT
CDR3 protein: CASSSHPGQGGASNQPQHF

D gene: TRBD1
V gene: TRBV30
J gene: TRBJ1-4
clone size: .
CDR3 DNA: TGTGCCTGGAACGACAGGGGAGGTGAAAAACTGTTTTTT
CDR3 protein: CAWNDRGGEKLFF

D gene: .
V gene: TRBV27
J gene: TRBJ2-7
clone size: .
CDR3 DNA: TGTGCCAGCAGTTTCATCTGGGCCCCGTACGAGCAGTACTTC
CDR3 protein: CASSFIWAPYEQYF

D gene: TRBD1
V gene: TRBV12-3/TRBV12-4
J gene: TRBJ1-2
clone size: .
CDR3 DNA: TGTGCCAGCAGTGTCGGGACAGGGGGAGGCTATGGCTACACCTTC
CDR3 protein: CASSVGTGGGYGYTF

D gene: .
V gene: TRBV7-2
J gene: TRBJ1-6
clone size: .
CDR3 DNA: TGTGCCAGCAGCTGGAGCTCCTATAATTCACCCCTCCACTTT
CDR3 protein: CASSWSSYNSPLHF

D gene: .
V gene: TRBV3-1
J gene: TRBJ2-4
clone size: few
CDR3 DNA: TGTGCCAGCAGCCAAGAGATGACTACAAACATTCAGTACTTC
CDR3 protein: CASSQEMTTNIQYF

D gene: .
V gene: TRBV7-2
J gene: TRBJ2-6
clone size: .
CDR3 DNA: TGTGCCAGCAGCTTAGGAGGGAACTCTGGGGCCAACGTCCTGACTTTC
CDR3 protein: CASSLGGNSGANVLTF

D gene: .
V gene: TRBV24-1
J gene: TRBJ2-2
clone size: .
CDR3 DNA: TGTGCCACCAGTGGACCCTCCTCCGAGACAGTGGCGAACACCGGGGAGCTGTTTTTT
CDR3 protein: CATSGPSSETVANTGELFF

D gene: .
V gene: TRBV5-1
J gene: TRBJ2-3
clone size: .
CDR3 DNA: TGCGCCAGCAGCTTTACAGGGGACTACGCGGGCCCAGATACGCAGTATTTT
CDR3 protein: CASSFTGDYAGPDTQYF

D gene: TRBD1
V gene: TRBV13
J gene: TRBJ2-1
clone size: few
CDR3 DNA: TGTGCCGAATCTGACAGGGGCAATGAGCAGTTCTTC
CDR3 protein: CAESDRGNEQFF

D gene: TRBD1
V gene: TRBV10-3
J gene: TRBJ2-7
clone size: many
CDR3 DNA: TGTGCCATCAGTGGACAGGGAATCCACGAGCAGTACTTC
CDR3 protein: CAISGQGIHEQYF

D gene: .
V gene: TRBV9
J gene: TRBJ2-7
clone size: .
CDR3 DNA: TGTGCCAGCAGCGTAGTTCCAGGGTCAGACAAAAAAATTCAGTACTTC
CDR3 protein: CASSVVPGSDKKIQYF

D gene: TRBD1
V gene: TRBV9
J gene: TRBJ2-7
clone size: .
CDR3 DNA: TGTGCCAGCAGCAACCGAGCCGGGACAGCCTCCTACAATGAGCAGTACTTC
CDR3 protein: CASSNRAGTASYNEQYF

D gene: .
V gene: TRBV29-1
J gene: TRBJ1-2
clone size: many
CDR3 DNA: TGCAGCGGAGCCGCGGAGGCAGACAACTATGGCTACACCTTC
CDR3 protein: CSGAAEADNYGYTF

D gene: .
V gene: TRBV4-3
J gene: TRBJ2-7
clone size: .
CDR3 DNA: TGCGCCAGCAGCCAAGAGGTTAGGCGGGACGAGCAGTACTTC
CDR3 protein: CASSQEVRRDEQYF

D gene: TRBD1
V gene: TRBV6-6
J gene: TRBJ2-7
clone size: .
CDR3 DNA: TGTGCCAGCAGTTATTCCCGGGACAGAGGCTCGGAGCAGTACTTC
CDR3 protein: CASSYSRDRGSEQYF

D gene: TRBD1
V gene: TRBV20-1
J gene: TRBJ1-6
clone size: many
CDR3 DNA: TGCAGTGCTAGGGGGACAGGGCACAATTCACCCCTCCACTTT
CDR3 protein: CSARGTGHNSPLHF

D gene: .
V gene: TRBV20-1
J gene: TRBJ2-7
clone size: few
CDR3 DNA: TGCAGTGAGAGATACCCAGACTCCTACGAGCAGTACTTC
CDR3 protein: CSERYPDSYEQYF

D gene: .
V gene: TRBV7-2
J gene: TRBJ1-1
clone size: .
CDR3 DNA: TGTGCCAGCAGCTTCGGGGGGCGCATGGACACTGAAGCTTTCTTT
CDR3 protein: CASSFGGRMDTEAFF

D gene: TRBD2
V gene: TRBV6-5
J gene: TRBJ2-5
clone size: once
CDR3 DNA: TGTGCCACCGGGGGTAGCGGGGCCTTTGAGACCCAGTACTTC
CDR3 protein: CATGGSGAFETQYF

D gene: .
V gene: TRBV20-1
J gene: TRBJ1-2
clone size: once
CDR3 DNA: TGCAGTGCTAGTTTGTACAGTTATGGCTACACCTTC
CDR3 protein: CSASLYSYGYTF

D gene: TRBD1
V gene: TRBV27
J gene: TRBJ1-4
clone size: .
CDR3 DNA: TGTGCCAGCAGTTTAAAACCGGGGACAGCTGAAAAACTGTTTTTT
CDR3 protein: CASSLKPGTAEKLFF

D gene: .
V gene: TRBV20-1
J gene: TRBJ2-7
clone size: .
CDR3 DNA: TGCAGTGCTAGAGATCTACAGACCCCTGTTAACGAGCAGTACTTC
CDR3 protein: CSARDLQTPVNEQYF

D gene: TRBD1
V gene: TRBV29-1
J gene: TRBJ1-2
clone size: many
CDR3 DNA: TGCAGCGCCGTGGGGACAGGGGGCATCTATGGCTACACCTTC
CDR3 protein: CSAVGTGGIYGYTF

D gene: .
V gene: TRBV15
J gene: TRBJ1-2
clone size: .
CDR3 DNA: TGTGCCACCAGCAGAGCGGGCTATGGCTACACCTTC
CDR3 protein: CATSRAGYGYTF

D gene: TRBD1
V gene: TRBV20-1
J gene: TRBJ1-2
clone size: .
CDR3 DNA: TGCAGTGCTAGTCAACTCCCGGGACAGGGCCAGTATGGCTACACCTTC
CDR3 protein: CSASQLPGQGQYGYTF

D gene: TRBD2
V gene: TRBV29-1
J gene: TRBJ2-5
clone size: .
CDR3 DNA: TGCAGCGTTCGAAGGGCGGGAGGCGACAATGAGCAGTACTTC
CDR3 protein: CSVRRAGGDNEQYF

D gene: .
V gene: TRBV4-1
J gene: TRBJ1-6
clone size: .
CDR3 DNA: TGCGCCAGCAGCCGCCCGAGCTCCTATAATTCACCCCTCCACTTT
CDR3 protein: CASSRPSSYNSPLHF

D gene: TRBD2
V gene: TRBV18
J gene: TRBJ2-1
clone size: few
CDR3 DNA: TGTGCCAGCTCCCCGGGTAGCGGGAGTTTCAATGAGCAGTTCTTC
CDR3 protein: CASSPGSGSFNEQFF

D gene: TRBD1
V gene: TRBV7-2
J gene: TRBJ1-5
clone size: many
CDR3 DNA: TGTGCCAGCAGACAGAGGACAGGAGCTAATCAGCCCCAGCATTTT
CDR3 protein: CASRQRTGANQPQHF

D gene: TRBD1
V gene: TRBV27
J gene: TRBJ2-1
clone size: .
CDR3 DNA: TGTGCCAGCAGTCAACGTCTGGGACAGCGATACGAGCAGTTCTTC
CDR3 protein: CASSQRLGQRYEQFF

D gene: TRBD2
V gene: TRBV30
J gene: TRBJ2-3
clone size: .
CDR3 DNA: TGTGCCTGGAGAGCCCCCGAGCGGGGGAGCACAGATACGCAGTATTTT
CDR3 protein: CAWRAPERGSTDTQYF

D gene: .
V gene: TRBV20-1
J gene: TRBJ2-1
clone size: .
CDR3 DNA: TGCAGTGCTAAAAGTCAGGATGAGCAGTTCTTC
CDR3 protein: CSAKSQDEQFF

D gene: .
V gene: TRBV9
J gene: TRBJ2-1
clone size: few
CDR3 DNA: TGTGCCAGCAGCGTAGTCTTCGGATCTGAGCAGTTCTTC
CDR3 protein: CASSVVFGSEQFF

D gene: .
V gene: TRBV4-3
J gene: TRBJ1-5
clone size: .
CDR3 DNA: TGCGCCAGCAGCCAAGATCCCTGGGGACGGCAGCCCCAGCATTTT
CDR3 protein: CASSQDPWGRQPQHF

D gene: TRBD2
V gene: TRBV20-1
J gene: TRBJ2-7
clone size: few
CDR3 DNA: TGCAGTGCTACCCTGCCCTCTAGCGGGGGAGCCTACGAGCAGTACTTC
CDR3 protein: CSATLPSSGGAYEQYF

D gene: TRBD1
V gene: TRBV29-1
J gene: TRBJ1-5
clone size: .
CDR3 DNA: TGCAGCGTTGAGACGAGGGACAGCGGAAATCAGCCCCAGCATTTT
CDR3 protein: CSVETRDSGNQPQHF

D gene: TRBD2
V gene: TRBV5-1
J gene: TRBJ2-1
clone size: many
CDR3 DNA: TGTGCCAGCAGCGGGGGACTAGCCGGATACAATGAGCAGTTCTTC
CDR3 protein: CASSGGLAGYNEQFF

D gene: .
V gene: TRBV20-1
J gene: TRBJ2-3
clone size: .
CDR3 DNA: TGCAGTAATCGCGGCCGGTACACAGATACGCAGTATTTT
CDR3 protein: CSNRGRYTDTQYF

D gene: TRBD1
V gene: TRBV20-1
J gene: TRBJ2-5
clone size: many
CDR3 DNA: TGCAGTGCCCTTAGTATAGCGGGACAGGGGATCCTGGAGACCCAGTACTTC
CDR3 protein: CSALSIAGQGILETQYF

D gene: .
V gene: TRBV12-3/TRBV12-4
J gene: TRBJ2-3
clone size: .
CDR3 DNA: TGTGCCAGCAGTTTAGGGGTCCGGGAGCTAGATACGCAGTATTTT
CDR3 protein: CASSLGVRELDTQYF

D gene: .
V gene: TRBV6-2/TRBV6-3
J gene: TRBJ2-1
clone size: .
CDR3 DNA: TGTGCCAGCGGATCTAGGACTGCCCCCAATGTGTTCGAGCAGTTCTTC
CDR3 protein: CASGSRTAPNVFEQFF

D gene: TRBD1
V gene: TRBV20-1
J gene: TRBJ2-2
clone size: .
CDR3 DNA: TGCAGTGCTAGAGATATTGGACAGGGTGGAACCGGGGAGCTGTTTTTT
CDR3 protein: CSARDIGQGGTGELFF

D gene: .
V gene: TRBV27
J gene: TRBJ2-7
clone size: .
CDR3 DNA: TGTGCCAGCAGTTTATCGAACCACTACGAGCAGTACTTC
CDR3 protein: CASSLSNHYEQYF